The clone carrying this T cell receptor (beta chain) was counted a few times. The target antigen is unknown. In each case, RNA was isolated and then reverse transcribed into cDNA as the sequencing template. Some clones are missing from TCRdb's copy, which holds only in-frame ones; the method was immunoSEQ multiplex PCR. This table has 100,000 to 150,000 clones, over 60% appearing once. These data are taken from a study of CD8+ T cells in alopecia areata. Study results and limitations: Sequence data from scalp samples additionally include resident alphabeta T cells of normal skin. The study found higher clonality in lesional than normal scalp, especially in alopecia totalis/universalis. Although TCR sharing was seen in mice, sharing across patients was less clear, possibly for HLA-related reasons.

Sorting of PBMCs yielded the CD4+ and CD8+ T cells. The CDR3 is 13 residues long. From germline, CDR1 is SQVTM and CDR2 ANQGSEA. With V trimmed by 7 bases and J by 2 bases, 7 bases remained unmatched. The sequencing input was CD4+ T cells sorted from blood. The sequence was collected from a human donor in good health. The gene calls are TRBV29-1 and TRBJ2-7; 8 bases match TRBD2. The CDR3 nucleotides read TGCAGCGCTGCTAGCGGGCCTACCTACGAGCAGTACTTC. Translation gives CSAASGPTYEQYF.